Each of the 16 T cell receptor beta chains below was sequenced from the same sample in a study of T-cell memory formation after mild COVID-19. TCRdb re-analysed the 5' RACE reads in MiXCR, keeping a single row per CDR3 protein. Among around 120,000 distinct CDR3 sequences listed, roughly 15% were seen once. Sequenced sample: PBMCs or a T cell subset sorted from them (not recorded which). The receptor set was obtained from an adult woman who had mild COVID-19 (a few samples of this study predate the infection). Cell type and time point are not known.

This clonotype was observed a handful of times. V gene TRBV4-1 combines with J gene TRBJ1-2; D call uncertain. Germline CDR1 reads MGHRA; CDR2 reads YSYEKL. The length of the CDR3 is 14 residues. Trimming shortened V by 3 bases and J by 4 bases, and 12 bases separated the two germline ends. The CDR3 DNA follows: TGCGCCAGCAGCCACCTCGAGTCAGGCTATGGCTACACCTTC. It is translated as CASSHLESGYGYTF.

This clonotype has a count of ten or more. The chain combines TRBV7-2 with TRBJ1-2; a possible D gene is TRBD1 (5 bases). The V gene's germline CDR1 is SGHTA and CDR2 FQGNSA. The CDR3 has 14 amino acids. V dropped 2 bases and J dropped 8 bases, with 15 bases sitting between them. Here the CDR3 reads CASSLPIGAGGYTF. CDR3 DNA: TGTGCCAGCAGCTTACCGATCGGGGCCGGAGGCTACACCTTC.

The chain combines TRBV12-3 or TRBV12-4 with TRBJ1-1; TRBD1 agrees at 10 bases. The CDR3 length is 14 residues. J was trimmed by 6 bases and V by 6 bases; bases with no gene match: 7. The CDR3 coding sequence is TGTGCCAGCAGCCGGGGACAGGGGTGGTCTGAAGCTTTCTTT. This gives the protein CASSRGQGWSEAFF.

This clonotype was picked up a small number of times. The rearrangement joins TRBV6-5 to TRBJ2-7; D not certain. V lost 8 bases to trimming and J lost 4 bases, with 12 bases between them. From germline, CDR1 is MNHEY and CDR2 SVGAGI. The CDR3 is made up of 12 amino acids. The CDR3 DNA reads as TGTGCCAGCGGTTCGAGAGGTTACGAGCAGTACTTC. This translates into CASGSRGYEQYF.

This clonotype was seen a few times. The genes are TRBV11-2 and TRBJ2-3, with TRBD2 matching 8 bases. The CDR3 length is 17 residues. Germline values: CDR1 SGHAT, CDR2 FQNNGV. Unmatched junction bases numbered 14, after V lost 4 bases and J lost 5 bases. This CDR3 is CASSSLGLGTRGDTQYF. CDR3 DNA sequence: TGTGCCAGCAGCTCGCTCGGTTTGGGGACTAGGGGAGATACGCAGTATTTT.

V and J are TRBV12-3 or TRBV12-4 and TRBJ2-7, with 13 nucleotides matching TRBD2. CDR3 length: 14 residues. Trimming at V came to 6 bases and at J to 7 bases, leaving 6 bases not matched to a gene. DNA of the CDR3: TGTGCCAGCAGCGGACTAGCGGGAGATTGGGAGCAGTACTTC. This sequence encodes CASSGLAGDWEQYF.

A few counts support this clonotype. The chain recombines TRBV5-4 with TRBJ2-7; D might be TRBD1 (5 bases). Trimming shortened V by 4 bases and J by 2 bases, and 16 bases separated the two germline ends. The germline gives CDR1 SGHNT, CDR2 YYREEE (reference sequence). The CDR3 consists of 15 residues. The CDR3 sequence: CASSHIDRSAYEQYF. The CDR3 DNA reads TGTGCCAGCAGCCATATTGACAGATCCGCCTACGAGCAGTACTTC. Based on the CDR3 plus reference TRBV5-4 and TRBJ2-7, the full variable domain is ETGVTQSPTHLIKTRGQQVTLRCSSQSGHNTVSWYQQALGQGPQFIFQYYREEENGRGNFPPRFSGLQFPNYSSELNVNALELDDSALYLCASSHIDRSAYEQYFGPGTRLTVT.

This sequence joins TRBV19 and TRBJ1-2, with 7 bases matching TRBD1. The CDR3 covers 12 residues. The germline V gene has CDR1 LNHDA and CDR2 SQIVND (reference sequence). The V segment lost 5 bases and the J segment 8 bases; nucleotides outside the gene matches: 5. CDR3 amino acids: CASSPGTAGYTF. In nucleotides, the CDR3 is TGTGCCAGTAGTCCCGGGACAGCAGGCTACACCTTC.

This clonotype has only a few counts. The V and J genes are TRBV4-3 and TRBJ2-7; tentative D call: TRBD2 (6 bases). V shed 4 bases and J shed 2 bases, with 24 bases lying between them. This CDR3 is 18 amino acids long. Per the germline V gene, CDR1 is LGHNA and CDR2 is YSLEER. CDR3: CASSPQLHGGAPPYEQYF. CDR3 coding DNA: TGCGCCAGCAGCCCCCAGCTCCACGGAGGGGCACCACCCTACGAGCAGTACTTC.

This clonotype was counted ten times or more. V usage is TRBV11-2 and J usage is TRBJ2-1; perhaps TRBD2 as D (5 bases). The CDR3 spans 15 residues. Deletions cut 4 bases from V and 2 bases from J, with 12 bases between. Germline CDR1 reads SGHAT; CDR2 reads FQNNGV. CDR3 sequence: CASSSVATPYNEQFF. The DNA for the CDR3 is TGTGCCAGCAGCTCAGTAGCGACCCCCTACAATGAGCAGTTCTTC.

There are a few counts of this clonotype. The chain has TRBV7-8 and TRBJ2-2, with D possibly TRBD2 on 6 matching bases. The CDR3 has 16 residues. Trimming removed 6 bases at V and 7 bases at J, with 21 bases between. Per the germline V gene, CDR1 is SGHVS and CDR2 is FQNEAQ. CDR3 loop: CASSSRRDAGNGELFF. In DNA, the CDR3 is TGTGCCAGCAGTTCTAGGCGGGACGCGGGCAACGGGGAGCTGTTTTTT.

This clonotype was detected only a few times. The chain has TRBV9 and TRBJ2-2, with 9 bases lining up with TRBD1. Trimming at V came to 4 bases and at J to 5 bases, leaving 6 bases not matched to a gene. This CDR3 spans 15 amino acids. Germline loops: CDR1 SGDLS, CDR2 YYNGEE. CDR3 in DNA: TGTGCCAGCAGCTCACGGGACAGGGAAACCGGGGAGCTGTTTTTT. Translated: CASSSRDRETGELFF. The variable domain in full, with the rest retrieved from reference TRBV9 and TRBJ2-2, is DSGVTQTPKHLITATGQRVTLRCSPRSGDLSVYWYQQSLDQGLQFLIQYYNGEERAKGNILERFSAQQFPDLHSELNLSSLELGDSALYFCASSSRDRETGELFFGEGSRLTVL.

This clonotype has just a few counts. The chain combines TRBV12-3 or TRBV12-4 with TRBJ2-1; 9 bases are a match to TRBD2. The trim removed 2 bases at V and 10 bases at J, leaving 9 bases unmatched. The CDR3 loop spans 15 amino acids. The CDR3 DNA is TGTGCCAGCAGTTTAAGTCTAGCGGGATCGGGAGAGCAGTTCTTC. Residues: CASSLSLAGSGEQFF.

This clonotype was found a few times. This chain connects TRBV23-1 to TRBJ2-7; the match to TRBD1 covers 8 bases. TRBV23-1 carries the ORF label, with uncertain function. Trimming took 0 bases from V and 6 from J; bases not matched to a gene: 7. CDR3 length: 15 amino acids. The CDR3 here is CASSQSGTGDCEQYF. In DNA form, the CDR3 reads TGCGCCAGCAGTCAATCCGGGACAGGAGATTGCGAGCAGTACTTC.

CDR3 coding DNA: TGTGCCAGCAGCTTCTCAGAAAGCACAGATACGCAGTATTTT. This encodes CASSFSESTDTQYF. The V gene is TRBV7-2, the J gene TRBJ2-3, with no clear D. CDR1 and CDR2 from the germline V gene are SGHTA and FQGNSA. V was pared by 3 bases and J by 0 bases, with 7 bases between. The CDR3 is 14 residues long.

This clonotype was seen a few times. For the CDR3, the DNA is TGCAGTGCTATTTCGGATACGCAGTATTTT. Residues: CSAISDTQYF. This chain connects TRBV20-1 to TRBJ2-3, with no clear D. The CDR3 is 10 amino acids. Trimming cost V 4 bases and J 6 bases, with 5 bases left between them. Germline loops: CDR1 DFQATT, CDR2 SNEGSKA (reference sequence).